This T cell receptor (beta chain) is drawn from a study of post-analysis software for immune sequencing data. Study-level points and caveats: Comparison with controls showed significantly lower normalized Chao1 diversity in multiple sclerosis patients. Patients used roughly five TRBV segments, including TRBV5-6, TRBV5-1 and TRBV20-1, more often than controls.

The V end was cut by 7 bases, the J end by 8 bases, with 20 bases between. The CDR3 has 15 amino acids. CDR1 is MNHNS and CDR2 is SASEGT in the germline V gene. Unique molecular identifiers were built into the TCR beta cDNA libraries. Each CDR3 protein gets one entry after TCRdb re-called the PCR reads with MiXCR. The sample yields just over 250,000 distinct CDR3 sequences, less than 40% seen once. Regarding this clonotype: Its antigen remains unidentified.

This TCR was sampled from a girl aged 5-17 years with multiple sclerosis. The gene calls are TRBV6-1 and TRBJ1-4, with D maybe TRBD1 (5 bases). Sequenced input: blood. As DNA, the CDR3 is TGTGCCAGCATGTGGGGTGGAGGGACGGAAGAAAAACTGTTTTTT. Protein product: CASMWGGGTEEKLFF.